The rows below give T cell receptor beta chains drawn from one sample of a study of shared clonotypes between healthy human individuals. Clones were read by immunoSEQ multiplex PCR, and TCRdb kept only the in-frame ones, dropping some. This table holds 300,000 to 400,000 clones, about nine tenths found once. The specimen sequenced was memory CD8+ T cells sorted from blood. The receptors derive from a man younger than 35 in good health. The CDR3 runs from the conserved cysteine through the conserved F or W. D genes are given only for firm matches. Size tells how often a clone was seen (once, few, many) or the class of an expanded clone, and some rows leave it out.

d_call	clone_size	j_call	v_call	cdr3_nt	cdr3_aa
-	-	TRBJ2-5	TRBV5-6	TGTGCCAGCAGGATGGTAGGAGAGACCCAGTACTTC	CASRMVGETQYF
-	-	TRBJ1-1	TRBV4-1	TGCGCCAGCAGCCGAGAATCGGGGTGGACTGAAGCTTTCTTT	CASSRESGWTEAFF
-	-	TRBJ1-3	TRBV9	TGTGCCAGCAGCGTATGGAAACAGGGCGGCCGCTCTGGAAACACCATATATTTT	CASSVWKQGGRSGNTIYF
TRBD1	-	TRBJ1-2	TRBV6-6	TGTGCCAGCAGTTACCACGACAGGGTCCGGAGGGGCTACACCTTC	CASSYHDRVRRGYTF
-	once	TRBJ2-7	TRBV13	TGTGCCAGCAGCTTAGGAAGCGCCTTGACCTACGAGCAGTACTTC	CASSLGSALTYEQYF
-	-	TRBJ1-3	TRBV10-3	TGTGCCATCAGTCCCGGGACGGACGCTGGAAACACCATATATTTT	CAISPGTDAGNTIYF
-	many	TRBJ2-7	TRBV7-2	TGTGCCAGCAGCTCCTTCCCGGCGGCCTACGAGCAGTACTTC	CASSSFPAAYEQYF
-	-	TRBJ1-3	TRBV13	-	CASRVFGEGAWATIYF
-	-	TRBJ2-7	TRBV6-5	TGTGCCAGCAGTTACTCTGCAGGGGTCACCTACGAGCAGTACTTC	CASSYSAGVTYEQYF
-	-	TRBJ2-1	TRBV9	TGTGCCAGCAGCGTCGGGGGCAGCTACAATGAGCAGTTCTTC	CASSVGGSYNEQFF
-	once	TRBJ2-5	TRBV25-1	TGTGCCAGCAGTGAATATCAGGAGGAGACCCAGTACTTC	CASSEYQEETQYF
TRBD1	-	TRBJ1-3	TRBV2	TGTGCCAGCGCGGGACAGAGCTCTGGAAACACCATATATTTT	CASAGQSSGNTIYF
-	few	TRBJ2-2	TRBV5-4	TGTGCCAGCAGCTTGGGGGCACAGGGACGGTTAACCGGGGAGCTGTTTTTT	CASSLGAQGRLTGELFF
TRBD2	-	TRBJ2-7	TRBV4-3	TGCGCCAGCAGCCAATTAGGGCGGGAGGGTTCCTACGAGCAGTACTTC	CASSQLGREGSYEQYF
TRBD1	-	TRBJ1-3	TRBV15	TGTGCCACCAGCAGGGACAGGGCAGAAGGAAACACCATATATTTT	CATSRDRAEGNTIYF
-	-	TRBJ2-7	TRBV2	TGTGCCAGCAGTGAGGCGGTGGCCTACGAGCAGTACTTC	CASSEAVAYEQYF
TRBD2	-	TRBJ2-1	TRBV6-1	TGTGCCAGCAGTGAAATTTGGAGCGGGGGACTCTACAATGAGCAGTTCTTC	CASSEIWSGGLYNEQFF
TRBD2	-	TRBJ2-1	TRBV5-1	TGCGCCAGCAGCTTGGCAGTCCCAACGAACTTAGCGGGCCCCAATGAGCAGTTCTTC	CASSLAVPTNLAGPNEQFF
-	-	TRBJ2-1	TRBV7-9	TGTGCCAGCAGCCCACAGGGCAATGAGCAGTTCTTC	CASSPQGNEQFF
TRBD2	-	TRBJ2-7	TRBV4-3	TGCGCCAGCAGCCAGGATCCGCTAGCGGGGATCTACGAGCAGTACTTC	CASSQDPLAGIYEQYF
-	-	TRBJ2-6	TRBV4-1	TGCGCCAGCACCCGACGGACCGGGGCCGGGGATTACTCTGGGGCCAACGTCCTGACTTTC	CASTRRTGAGDYSGANVLTF
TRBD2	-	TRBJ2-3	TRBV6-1	TGTGCCAGCAGTGAAGCGGCATGGACTAGCGGGATCTCAGATACGCAGTATTTT	CASSEAAWTSGISDTQYF
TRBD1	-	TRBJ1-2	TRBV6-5	TGTGCCAGCATTAAACGGGGACAGGGATTTTATGGCTACACCTTC	CASIKRGQGFYGYTF
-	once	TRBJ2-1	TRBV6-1	TGTGCCAGCAGTGAGAGTAATTTACCCAACAATGAGCAGTTCTTC	CASSESNLPNNEQFF
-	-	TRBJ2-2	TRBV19	TGTGCCAGTAGGTTAGGAGGGAGCCCCGGGGAGCTGTTTTTT	CASRLGGSPGELFF
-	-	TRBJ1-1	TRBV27	TGTGCCAGCCGATGGACAGAGGGGAACACTGAAGCTTTCTTT	CASRWTEGNTEAFF
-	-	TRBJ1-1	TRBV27	TGTGCCAGCAGTTTATCGGGTTACGGCGAAGCTTTCTTT	CASSLSGYGEAFF
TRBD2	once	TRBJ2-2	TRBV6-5	TGTGCCACTGGGGGGGCCGGGGAGCTGTTTTTT	CATGGAGELFF
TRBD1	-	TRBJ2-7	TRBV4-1	TGCGCCAGCAAACCGGGACAGGGGAGCTACGAGCAGTACTTC	CASKPGQGSYEQYF
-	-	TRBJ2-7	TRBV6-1	TGTGCCAGCAGTGAACTGGTGAGTCCCTTCTACGAGCAGTACTTC	CASSELVSPFYEQYF
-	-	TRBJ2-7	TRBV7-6	TGTGCCAGCAGCTTAGGTGTCGGGGGCGCGTCCTCCTACGAGCAGTACTTC	CASSLGVGGASSYEQYF
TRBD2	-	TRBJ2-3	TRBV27	TGTGCCAGCAGTTTGACCCGAGTAGCGGGGTCCGATACGCAGTATTTT	CASSLTRVAGSDTQYF
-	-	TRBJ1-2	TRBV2	TGTGCCAGCAGTGCCGGGAGCGGCTATGGCTACACCTTC	CASSAGSGYGYTF
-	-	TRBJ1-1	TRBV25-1	TGTGCCAGCAGTGAATCACCCGGGGGAGGGGAGACTGAAGCTTTCTTT	CASSESPGGGETEAFF
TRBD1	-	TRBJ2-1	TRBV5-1	TGCGCCAGCAGCTCATTTTTGACAGGGGATGAGCAGTTCTTC	CASSSFLTGDEQFF
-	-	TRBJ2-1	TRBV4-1	TGCGCCAGCAGCCAAGTGGAGGGGGCGGACAATGAGCAGTTCTTC	CASSQVEGADNEQFF
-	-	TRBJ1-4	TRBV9	TGTGCCAGCAGCAAAGACGGGGGGGAAGAAAAACTGTTTTTT	CASSKDGGEEKLFF
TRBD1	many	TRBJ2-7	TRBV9	TGTGCCAGCAGCGCAGGGACAGGGGGCCTCGGGGAGCAGTACTTC	CASSAGTGGLGEQYF
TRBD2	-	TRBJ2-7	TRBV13	TGTGCCAGCAGTCCCGTAGGATTGGGCGGGAGTAGTTACGAGCAGTACTTC	CASSPVGLGGSSYEQYF
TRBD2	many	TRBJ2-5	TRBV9	TGTGCCAGCAGCGTAAGCCGGGGGGAAGAGACCCAGTACTTC	CASSVSRGEETQYF
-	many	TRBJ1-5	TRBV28	TGTGCCAGCAGTCCCAGACAGGATGGCAATCAGCCCCAGCATTTT	CASSPRQDGNQPQHF
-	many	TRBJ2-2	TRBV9	TGTGCCAGCACCCCCGGGGGATCTACGAACACCGGGGAGCTGTTTTTT	CASTPGGSTNTGELFF
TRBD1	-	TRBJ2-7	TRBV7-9	TGTGCCAGCAGCTTGTCGATCTACAGGGGATCCTACGAGCAGTACTTC	CASSLSIYRGSYEQYF
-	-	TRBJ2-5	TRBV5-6	TGTGCCAGCAGCTTGGGGCTAGCCCTAGAGACCCAGTACTTC	CASSLGLALETQYF